This is a list of T cell receptor beta chains from one sample in a study of CD8 T cells in Susac syndrome. TCRdb analysed the immunoSEQ multiplex PCR reads with MiXCR anew, one entry per CDR3 protein. The data show fewer than 350,000 distinct CDR3 sequences, around 91% seen once. The sequenced material came from CD8+ T cells from PBMCs. These receptors all stem from a human donor with multiple sclerosis. CDR3s include the opening cysteine and the closing phenylalanine or tryptophan. D genes are given only for firm matches. Where a row states a size, it is once, few, many or the class of an expanded clone; other rows omit it.

j_gene: TRBJ2-1; d_gene: TRBD2; abundance: .; v_gene: TRBV20-1; CDR3nt: TGCAGTGCTGTCCTAGCGGGGAGCCTGAATGAGCAGTTCTTC; CDR3aa: CSAVLAGSLNEQFF
j_gene: TRBJ2-2; d_gene: .; abundance: .; v_gene: TRBV6-6; CDR3nt: TGTGCCAGCAGTTACTCGAAGGCCGGGGAGCTGTTTTTT; CDR3aa: CASSYSKAGELFF
j_gene: TRBJ2-3; d_gene: .; abundance: once; v_gene: TRBV3-1; CDR3nt: TGTGCCAGCAGCCAAGATCAAGCGAGCACAGATACGCAGTATTTT; CDR3aa: CASSQDQASTDTQYF
j_gene: TRBJ1-4; d_gene: .; abundance: .; v_gene: TRBV2; CDR3nt: TGTGCCAGCAAAGCAGCGTATAATGAAAAACTGTTTTTT; CDR3aa: CASKAAYNEKLFF
j_gene: TRBJ2-2; d_gene: .; abundance: .; v_gene: TRBV30; CDR3nt: TGTGCCTGGAGTTCAGTCACCGGGGAGCTGTTTTTT; CDR3aa: CAWSSVTGELFF
j_gene: TRBJ2-3; d_gene: .; abundance: .; v_gene: TRBV12-3/TRBV12-4; CDR3nt: TGTGCCAGCAAGTCGGATACGCAGTATTTT; CDR3aa: CASKSDTQYF
j_gene: TRBJ2-1; d_gene: .; abundance: .; v_gene: TRBV27; CDR3nt: TGTGCCAGCAGTTTAGGTCAGGTCTCCTACAATGAGCAGTTCTTC; CDR3aa: CASSLGQVSYNEQFF
j_gene: TRBJ2-2; d_gene: .; abundance: once; v_gene: TRBV21-1; CDR3nt: TGTGCCAGCAGGCGAACGGGCGAGTCGCCCAACACCGGGGAGCTGTTTTTT; CDR3aa: CASRRTGESPNTGELFF
j_gene: TRBJ2-7; d_gene: .; abundance: few; v_gene: TRBV28; CDR3nt: TGTGCCAGCAGTCACGACAGCTACGAGCAGTACTTC; CDR3aa: CASSHDSYEQYF
j_gene: TRBJ2-3; d_gene: .; abundance: .; v_gene: TRBV7-2; CDR3nt: TGTGCCAGCAGCTTATTCGGGGCGGCAGGGCCCACAGATACGCAGTATTTT; CDR3aa: CASSLFGAAGPTDTQYF
j_gene: TRBJ2-7; d_gene: TRBD2; abundance: .; v_gene: TRBV10-3; CDR3nt: TGTGCCATCAGTAGGGGACCGGTCACTAGCGGGAACTCCTACGAGCAGTACTTC; CDR3aa: CAISRGPVTSGNSYEQYF
j_gene: TRBJ2-3; d_gene: .; abundance: .; v_gene: TRBV2; CDR3nt: TGTGCCAGCAGTGAGCCTTACACAGATACGCAGTATTTT; CDR3aa: CASSEPYTDTQYF
j_gene: TRBJ2-7; d_gene: .; abundance: .; v_gene: TRBV14; CDR3nt: TGTGCCAGCAGCCAAATGTGGTCGTACGAGCAGTACTTC; CDR3aa: CASSQMWSYEQYF
j_gene: TRBJ2-1; d_gene: .; abundance: .; v_gene: TRBV9; CDR3nt: TGTGCCAGCAGAGGGGACTCCTCCAATGAGCAGTTCTTC; CDR3aa: CASRGDSSNEQFF
j_gene: TRBJ2-5; d_gene: .; abundance: .; v_gene: TRBV19; CDR3nt: TGTGCCAGTAGTATTTTTGGGGTAGACCCCCAAGAGACCCAGTACTTC; CDR3aa: CASSIFGVDPQETQYF
j_gene: TRBJ2-7; d_gene: TRBD2; abundance: .; v_gene: TRBV5-4; CDR3nt: TGTGCCAGCAGCTTGGGACTAGCGGGAGAGGCCTTATACGAGCAGTACTTC; CDR3aa: CASSLGLAGEALYEQYF
j_gene: TRBJ1-1; d_gene: TRBD1; abundance: .; v_gene: TRBV9; CDR3nt: TGTGCCAGCAGCGTAGGGACAGGGGGCGTCACTGAAGCTTTCTTT; CDR3aa: CASSVGTGGVTEAFF
j_gene: TRBJ2-7; d_gene: .; abundance: .; v_gene: TRBV5-6; CDR3nt: TGTGCCAGCAGCTTCACGACGGACGCCTACGAGCAGTACTTC; CDR3aa: CASSFTTDAYEQYF
j_gene: TRBJ2-7; d_gene: .; abundance: .; v_gene: TRBV19; CDR3nt: TGTGCCAGTAGTATGCCCTCCGGGAAAATGGACGAGCAGTACTTC; CDR3aa: CASSMPSGKMDEQYF
j_gene: TRBJ1-2; d_gene: .; abundance: few; v_gene: TRBV6-5; CDR3nt: TGTGCCAGCAGTTACCCCCTCGCTACAGCCTATAACTATGGCTACACCTTC; CDR3aa: CASSYPLATAYNYGYTF
j_gene: TRBJ2-7; d_gene: .; abundance: .; v_gene: TRBV7-9; CDR3nt: TGTGCCAGCAGCGACTCCCTCGACATGGGCTACGAGCAGTACTTC; CDR3aa: CASSDSLDMGYEQYF
j_gene: TRBJ2-5; d_gene: TRBD2; abundance: .; v_gene: TRBV27; CDR3nt: TGTGCCAGCAGTTTATCAGGACTAGCGGGAGAGATTGAGACCCAGTACTTC; CDR3aa: CASSLSGLAGEIETQYF